This T cell receptor beta chain comes out of a study of CD8+CD57+ T cells in acquired aplastic anemia. Overall study: The DNA of sorted CD4+ and CD8+ cells averaged roughly 3.2 ug.

CDR3 and TCR beta VDJ profiling relied on genomic DNA as the template. Each CDR3 protein gets one entry after TCRdb re-called the reads with MiXCR. This table has around 200,000 distinct CDR3 sequences, less than 75% appearing once. Study results and caveats: Between patients and controls, CD8+ Simpson's diversity did not vary significantly. Around 30 was the count of CD8+ CDR3 sequences that patients shared with controls.

About this clonotype itself: Its antigen is not identified.

Before being chosen for sequencing, patients had shown CD8+CD57+ cell expansion by flow cytometry. Severe acquired aplastic anemia was the diagnosis recorded for all patients. There are 15 residues in the CDR3. The ends lost 4 bases at V and 2 bases at J; junction bases unmatched: 7. CDR1 is KGHDR and CDR2 is SFDVKD in the germline V gene. The receptor comes from a human donor with aplastic anemia. The specimen was sorted CD4+, CD8+, or CD8+CD57+ T cells (not recorded which) from PBMCs. V and J are TRBV24-1 and TRBJ2-7; 7 bases line up with TRBD1. CDR3 bases: TGTGCCACCAGTGACGGGACAGTAAGCCCCTACGAGCAGTACTTC. Translating gives CATSDGTVSPYEQYF.